This T cell receptor beta chain was recorded in a study of T cell responses to AZD1222 COVID-19 vaccine. Using immunoSEQ multiplex PCR, the repertoire was profiled, and TCRdb retains in-frame clones only, with some absent. The sample records roughly 80,000 clones, about 90% being singletons. Germline V CDR1 and CDR2: LGHDT, YNNKEL (reference sequence). V dropped 2 bases and J dropped 10; count of bases not matched to a gene: 13. This CDR3 region has 15 residues. V usage is TRBV3-1 (or the pseudogene TRBV3-2) and J usage is TRBJ1-1, with 7 bases matching TRBD1. This clonotype was sampled from an adult in good health. The source material was peripheral blood, sampled on day 0 of AZD1222 vaccination. The CDR3 DNA sequence: TGTGCCAGCAGCCAAAGGGACAGTCAGGGCGCCAGAGCTTTCTTT. Amino acids: CASSQRDSQGARAFF.